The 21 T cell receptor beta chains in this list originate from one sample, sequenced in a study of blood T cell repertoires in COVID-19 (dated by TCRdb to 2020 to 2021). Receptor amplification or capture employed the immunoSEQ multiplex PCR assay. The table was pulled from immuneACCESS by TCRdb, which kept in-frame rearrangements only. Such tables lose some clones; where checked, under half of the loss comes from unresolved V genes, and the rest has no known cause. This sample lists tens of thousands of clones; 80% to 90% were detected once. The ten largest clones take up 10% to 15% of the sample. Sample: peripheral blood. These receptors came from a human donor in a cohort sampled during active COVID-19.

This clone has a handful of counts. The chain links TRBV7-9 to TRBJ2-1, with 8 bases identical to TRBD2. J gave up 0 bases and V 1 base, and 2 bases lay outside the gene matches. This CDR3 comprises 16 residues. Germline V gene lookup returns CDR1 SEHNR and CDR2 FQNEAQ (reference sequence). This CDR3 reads CASSLGSGSSYNEQFF. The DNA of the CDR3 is TGTGCCAGCAGCTTAGGGAGCGGGAGCTCCTACAATGAGCAGTTCTTC.

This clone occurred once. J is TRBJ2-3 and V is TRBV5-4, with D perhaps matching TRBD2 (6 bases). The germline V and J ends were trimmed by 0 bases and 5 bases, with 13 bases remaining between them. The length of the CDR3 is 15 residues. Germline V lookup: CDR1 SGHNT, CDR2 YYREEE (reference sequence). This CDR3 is CASSLALRGGDTQYF. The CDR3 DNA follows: TGTGCCAGCAGCTTGGCCTTACGGGGAGGAGATACGCAGTATTTT.

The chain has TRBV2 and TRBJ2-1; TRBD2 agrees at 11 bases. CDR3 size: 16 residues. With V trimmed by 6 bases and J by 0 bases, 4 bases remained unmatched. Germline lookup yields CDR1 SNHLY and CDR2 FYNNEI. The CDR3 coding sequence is TGTGCCAGCAGAACTAGCGGGGGATTCTCCTACAATGAGCAGTTCTTC. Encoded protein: CASRTSGGFSYNEQFF.

The CDR3 DNA sequence: TGCGCCAGCAGCCGAAATTCTCAGGGTGCGTACGAGCAGTACTTC. Translating gives CASSRNSQGAYEQYF. The rearrangement joins TRBV4-3 to TRBJ2-7; perhaps TRBD1 as D (5 bases). Looked up from germline, CDR1 is LGHNA and CDR2 is YSLEER. V gave up 4 bases and J gave up 4 bases, with 17 bases separating them. The CDR3 totals 15 residues.

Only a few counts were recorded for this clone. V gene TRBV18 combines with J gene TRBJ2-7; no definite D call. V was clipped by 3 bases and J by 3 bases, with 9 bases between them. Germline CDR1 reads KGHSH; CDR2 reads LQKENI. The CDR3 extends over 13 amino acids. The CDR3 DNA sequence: TGTGCCAGCTCACCGGGCAACAACTACGAGCAGTACTTC. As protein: CASSPGNNYEQYF.

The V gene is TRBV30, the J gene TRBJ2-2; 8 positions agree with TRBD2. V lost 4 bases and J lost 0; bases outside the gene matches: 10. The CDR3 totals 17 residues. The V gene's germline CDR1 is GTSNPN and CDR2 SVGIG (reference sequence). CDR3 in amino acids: CAWKGRGGNSNTGELFF. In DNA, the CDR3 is TGTGCCTGGAAAGGACGGGGGGGAAATTCGAACACCGGGGAGCTGTTTTTT. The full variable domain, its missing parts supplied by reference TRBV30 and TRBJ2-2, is SQTIHQWPATLVQPVGSPLSLECTVEGTSNPNLYWYRQAAGRGLQLLFYSVGIGQISSEVPQNLSASRPQDRQFILSSKKLLLSDSGFYLCAWKGRGGNSNTGELFFGEGSRLTVL.

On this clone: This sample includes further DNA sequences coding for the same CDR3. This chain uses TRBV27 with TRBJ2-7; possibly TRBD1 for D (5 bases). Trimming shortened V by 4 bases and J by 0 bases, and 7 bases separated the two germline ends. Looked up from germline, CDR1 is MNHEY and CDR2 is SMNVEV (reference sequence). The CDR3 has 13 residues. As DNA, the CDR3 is TGTGCCAGCAGTTACAGGAGCTCCTACGAGCAGTACTTC. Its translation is CASSYRSSYEQYF.

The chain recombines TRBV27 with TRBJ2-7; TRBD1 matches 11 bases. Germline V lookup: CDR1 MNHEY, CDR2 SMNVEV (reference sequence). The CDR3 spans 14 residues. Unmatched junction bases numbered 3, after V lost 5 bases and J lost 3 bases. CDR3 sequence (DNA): TGTGCCAGCAGTGCCGGGACAGGGGGCTACGAGCAGTACTTC. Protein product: CASSAGTGGYEQYF.

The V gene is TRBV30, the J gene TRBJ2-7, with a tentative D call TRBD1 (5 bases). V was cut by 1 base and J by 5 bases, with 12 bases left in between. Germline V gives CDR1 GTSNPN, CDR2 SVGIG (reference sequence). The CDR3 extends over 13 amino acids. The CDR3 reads CAWSGAGFNEQYF. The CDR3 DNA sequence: TGTGCCTGGAGTGGAGCAGGGTTCAACGAGCAGTACTTC.

CDR3 region: CASSSGQGVQPQHF. CDR3 nucleotides: TGTGCCAGCAGTTCTGGACAGGGAGTACAGCCCCAGCATTTT. This chain joins TRBV27 and TRBJ1-5; 8 bases align to TRBD1. Germline loops: CDR1 MNHEY, CDR2 SMNVEV (reference sequence). V gave up 4 bases and J gave up 7 bases; unmatched junction bases: 6. This CDR3 spans 14 amino acids.

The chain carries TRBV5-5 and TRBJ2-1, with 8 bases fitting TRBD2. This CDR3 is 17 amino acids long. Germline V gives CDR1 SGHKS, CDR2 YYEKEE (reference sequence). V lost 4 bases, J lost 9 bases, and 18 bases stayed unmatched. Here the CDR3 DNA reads TGTGCCAGCAGCGGTAACCGACCGGGACTAGGCTTTGCTGAGCAGTTCTTC. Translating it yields CASSGNRPGLGFAEQFF.

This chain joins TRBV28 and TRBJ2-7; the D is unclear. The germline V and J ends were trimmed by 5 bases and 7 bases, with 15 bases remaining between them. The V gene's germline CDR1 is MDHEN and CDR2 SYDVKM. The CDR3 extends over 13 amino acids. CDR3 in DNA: TGTGCCAGCAGTCCACGGTGGTGGCGGGAGCAGTACTTC. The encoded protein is CASSPRWWREQYF.

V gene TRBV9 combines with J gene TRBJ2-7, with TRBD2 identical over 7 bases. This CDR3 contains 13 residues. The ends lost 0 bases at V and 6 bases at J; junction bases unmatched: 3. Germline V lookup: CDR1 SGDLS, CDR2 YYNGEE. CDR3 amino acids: CASSVGGGGEQYF. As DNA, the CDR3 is TGTGCCAGCAGCGTAGGCGGGGGAGGCGAGCAGTACTTC. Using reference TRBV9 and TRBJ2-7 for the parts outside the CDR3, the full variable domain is DSGVTQTPKHLITATGQRVTLRCSPRSGDLSVYWYQQSLDQGLQFLIQYYNGEERAKGNILERFSAQQFPDLHSELNLSSLELGDSALYFCASSVGGGGEQYFGPGTRLTVT.

This chain's CDR3 is CASSFSGGLDEQYF. The CDR3 region has the DNA TGTGCCAGCAGCTTTTCAGGGGGCTTGGACGAGCAGTACTTC. V and J are TRBV5-4 and TRBJ2-7; 8 bases agree with TRBD1. Germline values: CDR1 SGHNT, CDR2 YYREEE (reference sequence). Trimming cost V 2 bases and J 5 bases; bases outside gene matches: 6. The CDR3 extends over 14 amino acids. Using reference TRBV5-4 and TRBJ2-7 for the parts outside the CDR3, the full variable domain is ETGVTQSPTHLIKTRGQQVTLRCSSQSGHNTVSWYQQALGQGPQFIFQYYREEENGRGNFPPRFSGLQFPNYSSELNVNALELDDSALYLCASSFSGGLDEQYFGPGTRLTVT.

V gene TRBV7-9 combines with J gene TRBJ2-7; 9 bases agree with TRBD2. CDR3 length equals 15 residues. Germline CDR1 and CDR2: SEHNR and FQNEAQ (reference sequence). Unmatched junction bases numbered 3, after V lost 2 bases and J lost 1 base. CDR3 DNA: TGTGCCAGCAGCTTAAAGGCGGGAGGGTCCTACGAGCAGTACTTC. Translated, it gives CASSLKAGGSYEQYF.

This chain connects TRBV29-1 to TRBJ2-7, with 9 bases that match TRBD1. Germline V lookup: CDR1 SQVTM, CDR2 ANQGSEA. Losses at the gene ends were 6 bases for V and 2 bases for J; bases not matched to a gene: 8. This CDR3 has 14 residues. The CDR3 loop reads CSVRGDRDTYEQYF. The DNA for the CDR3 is TGCAGCGTGAGGGGGGACAGGGATACCTACGAGCAGTACTTC.

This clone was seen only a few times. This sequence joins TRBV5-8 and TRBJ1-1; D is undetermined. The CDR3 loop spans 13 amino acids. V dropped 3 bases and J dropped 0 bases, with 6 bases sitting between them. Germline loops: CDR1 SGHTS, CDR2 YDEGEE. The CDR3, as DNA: TGTGCCAGCAGCTACGGGGTGAACACTGAAGCTTTCTTT. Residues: CASSYGVNTEAFF.

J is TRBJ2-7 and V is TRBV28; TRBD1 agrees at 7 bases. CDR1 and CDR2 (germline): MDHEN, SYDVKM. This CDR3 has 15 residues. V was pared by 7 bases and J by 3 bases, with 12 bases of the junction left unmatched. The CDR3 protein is CASKAGGFSYYEQYF. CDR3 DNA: TGTGCCAGCAAGGCAGGGGGTTTTTCGTACTACGAGCAGTACTTC.

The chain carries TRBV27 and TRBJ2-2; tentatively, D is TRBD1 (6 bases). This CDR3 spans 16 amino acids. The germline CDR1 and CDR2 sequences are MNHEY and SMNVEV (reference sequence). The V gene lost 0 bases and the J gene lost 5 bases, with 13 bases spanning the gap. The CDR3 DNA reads TGTGCCAGCAGTTTATCCGGGGAAGGGGGAACCGGGGAGCTGTTTTTT. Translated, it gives CASSLSGEGGTGELFF.

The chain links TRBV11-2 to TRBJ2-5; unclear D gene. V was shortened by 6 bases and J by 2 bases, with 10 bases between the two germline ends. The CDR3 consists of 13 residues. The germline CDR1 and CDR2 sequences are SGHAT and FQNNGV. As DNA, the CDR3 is TGTGCCAGCAGTTTCCCAGTTCAAGAGACCCAGTACTTC. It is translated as CASSFPVQETQYF.

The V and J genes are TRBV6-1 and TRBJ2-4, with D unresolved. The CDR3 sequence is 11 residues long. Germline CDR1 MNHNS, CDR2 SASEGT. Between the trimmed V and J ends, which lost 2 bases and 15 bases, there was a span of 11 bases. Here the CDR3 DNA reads TGTGCCAGCAGTGAACAAGTCAGATTGTACTTC. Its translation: CASSEQVRLYF.